This section outlines one T cell receptor (beta chain) sequence together with its context. What it binds is not known. Unique molecular identifiers were present in the TCR beta cDNA libraries. Roughly 0.5 million cDNA molecules were obtained from around 1 to 10 million T cells. TCRdb reprocessed the PCR reads with MiXCR, giving one entry per CDR3 protein. Here the sample spans some 690,000 distinct CDR3 sequences, less than 35% being singletons. This sample was taken from a study of post-analysis software for immune sequencing data. Looking at the study overall: Disease trajectories encompassed relapsing-remitting, secondary progressive and progressive-relapsing multiple sclerosis. Findings and caveats of the study: When the samples were clustered directly with F measure, those that had been prepared in the same batch showed strong co-clustering. About 5 TRBV segments, including TRBV5-6, TRBV5-1 and TRBV20-1, were more frequent in patients than controls.

Trimming removed 3 bases from V and 6 bases from J, with 6 bases in between. This CDR3 comprises 12 residues. Input material: blood. The sequence came from a girl aged 10 to 17 with multiple sclerosis. J is TRBJ2-4 and V is TRBV12-3 or TRBV12-4; no definite D call. The CDR3 nucleotides are TGTGCCAGCAGTTTGGTTAGAAACATTCAGTACTTC. This encodes CASSLVRNIQYF.